This entry concerns a single TCR beta chain. Its antigen remains unknown. Repertoires were generated with immunoSEQ multiplex PCR, while TCRdb's copy carries only in-frame clones and drops some. The table has just under 65,000 clones, 80% to 90% seen once. This CDR3 contains 13 residues. Germline V gene sequence: CDR1 SGHAT, CDR2 FQNNGV. Trimming removed 1 base from V and 2 bases from J, with 5 bases in between. This entry comes from a study of OX40 agonist ivuxolimab in advanced cancers. Study-wide findings and caveats: Blood T cells, both CD4+ and CD8+, expanded clonally by week 6 at 0.1 to 3.0 mg/kg.

The chain couples TRBV11-2 to TRBJ1-1; D gene unclear. The sequence was obtained from an adult with an advanced solid tumor such as melanoma, head and neck, liver or kidney cancer. Source: CD4+ or CD8+ T cells sorted from blood, taken in a trial of the OX40 agonist ivuxolimab. The DNA for the CDR3 is TGTGCCAGCAGCTTAGGGCTAAACACTGAAGCTTTCTTT. Translation gives CASSLGLNTEAFF.